The rows below give T cell receptor beta chains drawn from one sample of a study of immune heterogeneity within non-small cell lung tumors. Via MiXCR, TCRdb re-called the multiplex PCR reads, giving one row per CDR3 protein. The sample includes 9,900 or so distinct CDR3 sequences, approximately 25% of them seen just once. What was sequenced was lung tumor tissue. The receptors were sampled from a woman between 50 and 59 years old with non-small cell lung cancer. Each CDR3 is given with its conserved first and last residue. Each record gives: J gene, V gene, clone size, D gene, CDR3 protein, CDR3 DNA. A D gene is named only where the DNA matches it firmly. The size entry is marked missing in some rows and otherwise reads once, few, many or a size class.

>TRBJ2-5|TRBV6-1|.|TRBD1
CASSRDPDRGIETQYF
TGTGCCAGCAGCCGAGATCCGGACAGGGGGATAGAGACCCAGTACTTC
>TRBJ2-2|TRBV20-1|many|.
CSARGSRVGTGELFF
TGCAGTGCTAGAGGTAGCAGGGTTGGCACCGGGGAGCTGTTTTTT
>TRBJ1-5|TRBV28|many|.
CASSRPLGQPSHF
TGTGCCAGCAGCCGACCCCTAGGGCAGCCCTCGCATTTT
>TRBJ1-2|TRBV20-1|many|.
CSARVGSNYGYTF
TGCAGTGCTAGAGTAGGCAGCAACTATGGCTACACCTTC
>TRBJ1-6|TRBV28|medium-sized|TRBD1
CATRTGDFNSPLHF
TGTGCCACCAGGACAGGGGATTTTAATTCACCCCTCCACTTT
>TRBJ1-6|TRBV28|.|TRBD1
CASSWDREYSPLHF
TGTGCCAGCAGTTGGGACAGGGAGTATTCGCCCCTCCACTTT
>TRBJ2-3|TRBV2|.|.
CASSAEGFSHDTQYF
TGTGCCAGCAGTGCCGAGGGATTTTCACATGATACGCAGTATTTT
>TRBJ2-1|TRBV5-5|many|.
CASSPSVGTYNEQFF
TGTGCCAGCAGCCCGAGTGTTGGTACCTACAATGAGCAGTTCTTC
>TRBJ2-1|TRBV30|many|TRBD2
CAWRREASYNEQFF
TGTGCCTGGAGGCGGGAGGCCTCCTACAATGAGCAGTTCTTC
>TRBJ2-3|TRBV19|few|.
CASRDNTDTQYF
TGTGCCAGTAGGGACAACACAGATACGCAGTATTTT
>TRBJ1-2|TRBV6-6|many|.
CASSYKMNPPASFYGYTF
TGTGCCAGCAGTTACAAGATGAATCCACCCGCCTCGTTCTATGGCTACACCTTC
>TRBJ1-3|TRBV6-1|many|.
CASEEVYSGNTIYF
TGTGCCAGCGAGGAAGTATACTCTGGAAACACCATATATTTT